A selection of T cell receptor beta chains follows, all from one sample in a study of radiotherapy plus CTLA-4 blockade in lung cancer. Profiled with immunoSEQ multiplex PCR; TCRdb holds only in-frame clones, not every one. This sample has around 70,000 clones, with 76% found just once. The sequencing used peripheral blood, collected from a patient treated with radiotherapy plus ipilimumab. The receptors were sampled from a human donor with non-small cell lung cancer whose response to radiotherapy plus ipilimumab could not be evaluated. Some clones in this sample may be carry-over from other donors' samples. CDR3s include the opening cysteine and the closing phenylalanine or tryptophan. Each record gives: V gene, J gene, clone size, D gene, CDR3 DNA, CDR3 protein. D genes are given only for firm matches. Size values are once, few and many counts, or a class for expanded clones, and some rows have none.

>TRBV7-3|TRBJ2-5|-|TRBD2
TGTGCCAGCAGCTTAGGGACTAGCGCGGAGACCCAGTACTTC
CASSLGTSAETQYF
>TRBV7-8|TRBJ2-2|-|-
TGTGCCAGCAGCTTCTACACCGGGGAGCTGTTTTTT
CASSFYTGELFF
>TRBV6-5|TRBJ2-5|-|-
TGTGCCAGCAGTCCGACACGCCGCCAAGAGACCCAGTACTTC
CASSPTRRQETQYF
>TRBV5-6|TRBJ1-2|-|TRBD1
TGTGCCAGCAGCTTAGGATTTCCAGACAGGGGCTATGGTGGCTACACCTTC
CASSLGFPDRGYGGYTF
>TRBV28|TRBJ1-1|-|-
TGTGCCAGCAGTTATGCAGGGGATAGCACTGAAGCTTTCTTT
CASSYAGDSTEAFF
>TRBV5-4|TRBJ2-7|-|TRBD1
TGTGCCAGCAGCTTCTGGGACAGACCTTACGAGCAGTACTTC
CASSFWDRPYEQYF
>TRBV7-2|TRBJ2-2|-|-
TGTGCCAGCAGCTCACTAGAAGCCGGGGAGCTGTTTTTT
CASSSLEAGELFF
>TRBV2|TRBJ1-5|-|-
TGTGCCAGCAGCGGTGGAGGGGCGGTCAATCAGCCCCAGCATTTT
CASSGGGAVNQPQHF
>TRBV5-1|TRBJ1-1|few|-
TGCGCCAGCCGCCGGGGTACTGAAGCTTTCTTT
CASRRGTEAFF
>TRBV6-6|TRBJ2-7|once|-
TGTGCCAGCGGACAGTCCTACGAGCAGTACTTC
CASGQSYEQYF
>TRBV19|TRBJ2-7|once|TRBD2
TGTGCCTCCCGGCGGACTAGCGCGAGCTCCTACGAGCAGTACTTC
CASRRTSASSYEQYF
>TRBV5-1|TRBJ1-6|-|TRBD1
TGCGCCAGCAGCCCGACAGGGGGTAATTCACCCCTCCACTTT
CASSPTGGNSPLHF
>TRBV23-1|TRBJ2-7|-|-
TGCGCCAGCACTACCTACGAGCAGTACTTC
CASTTYEQYF
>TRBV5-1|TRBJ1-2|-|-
TGCGCCAGCAGCTTCAGGGAAGCGGGCGTTGGCTACACCTTC
CASSFREAGVGYTF
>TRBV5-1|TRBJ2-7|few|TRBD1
TGCGCCAGCAGCCGGGGACAGTTTTCCTACGAGCAGTACTTC
CASSRGQFSYEQYF
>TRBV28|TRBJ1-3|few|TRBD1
TGTGCCAGCAGTTACAGGGGGCCTGGAAACACCATATATTTT
CASSYRGPGNTIYF